A selection of T cell receptor beta chains follows, all from one sample in a study of brain T cells in children with intractable seizures. Libraries were prepared by immunoSEQ multiplex PCR; TCRdb keeps only in-frame clonotypes and omits some of them. The sample lists under 150,000 clones; approximately 94% were seen once. The sample here was peripheral blood, taken at surgery. Receptor source: a boy less than two years old with hemimegalencephaly and intractable seizures. The conserved cysteine and the conserved F or W are not part of the CDR3 here. The listing skips clone size in some rows; elsewhere it reads once, few, many or a size class.

-	TRBJ2-7	TRBV5-4	ASRLAGGPYEQY
-	TRBJ2-7	TRBV6-5	ASSYLGTGNEQY
-	TRBJ2-1	TRBV11-3	ASSARLAAPRF
-	TRBJ2-1	TRBV29-1	SATLAGLKSYNEQF
once	TRBJ2-3	TRBV9	ASSPGVGGHTDTQY
-	TRBJ2-4	TRBV25-1	ASSVNRGAKNIQY
-	TRBJ1-2	TRBV4-2	ASSPWAGQGANYGYT
-	TRBJ2-7	TRBV28	ASSLFFRGRTGGHEQY
-	TRBJ2-3	TRBV5-1	ASSKLLTGTDTQY
-	TRBJ2-7	TRBV7-8	ASSLVGGSYEQY
-	TRBJ2-3	TRBV5-1	ASSITGDTQY
-	TRBJ2-7	TRBV27	ASSLGRYPIVGEQY
-	TRBJ1-4	TRBV7-2	ATQAGTNNEKLF
-	TRBJ2-2	TRBV30	AWSVGAGELF
-	TRBJ2-2	TRBV19	ASSYRGGGTGELF
-	TRBJ2-7	TRBV28	ASRRGGRSYEQY
-	TRBJ2-7	TRBV2	ASSEAEGEAYEQY
-	TRBJ2-1	TRBV2	ASRGQLEQF
-	TRBJ1-1	TRBV5-1	ASSPGKNTEAF
-	TRBJ2-7	TRBV9	ASSVGGSPAYEQY
-	TRBJ2-1	TRBV5-1	ASTLRGDERQF
-	TRBJ1-2	TRBV15	ATSRTGGYYGYT
-	TRBJ2-1	TRBV18	ASSVLAGPYNEQF
once	TRBJ2-1	TRBV28	ASSPLGLAGRGYNEQF
-	TRBJ1-4	TRBV4-1	ASSQTGGWGEKLF
-	TRBJ2-7	TRBV7-2	ASSLSGTSVEPYEQY
-	TRBJ2-1	TRBV27	ASSLSGRWGDEQF
-	TRBJ2-1	TRBV11-2	ASSGPGTSGAGYNEQF
-	TRBJ1-1	TRBV7-8	ASSSTGRGSNTEAF
-	TRBJ2-2	TRBV6-2/TRBV6-3	ASSSGTSGGTGELF
once	TRBJ1-2	TRBV4-1	ASSFRTGNYGYT
-	TRBJ2-2	TRBV19	ASSMFLDSTTGELF
-	TRBJ2-1	TRBV10-1	ASSASGREYNEQF
many	TRBJ2-7	TRBV5-6	ASSLYTLRLPTGEQY
once	TRBJ2-4	TRBV6-1	ASSESAKNIQY
few	TRBJ1-2	TRBV5-5	ASSLVDGGYGYT
-	TRBJ2-6	TRBV4-1	ASGTGVGANVLT
-	TRBJ1-3	TRBV30	AWSVGNSGNTIY
-	TRBJ2-7	TRBV5-5	ASSPWDSYEQY
-	TRBJ2-3	TRBV7-8	ASSLADTQY
-	TRBJ1-1	TRBV5-4	ASSFAGVEAF